A selection of T cell receptor beta chains follows, all from one sample in a study of cytotoxic CD8 clonotypes in ibrutinib-treated CLL. Here immunoSEQ multiplex PCR was the method, and the copy in TCRdb shows in-frame clones only, minus some. The table records 270,000 or so clones, 60% to 80% of them present only once. Sequencing was performed on PBMCs, taken at disease progression, from a patient treated with ibrutinib. Receptor source: a human donor with chronic lymphocytic leukemia. CDR3s include the opening cysteine and the closing phenylalanine or tryptophan. Fields, in order: J gene, D gene, V gene, clone size, CDR3 protein, CDR3 DNA. The D gene is left open where the match is weak. Only part of the rows carry a size: once, few, many, or a class if the clone is expanded.

j_gene: TRBJ2-7; d_gene: TRBD2; v_gene: TRBV18; abundance: .; CDR3aa: CASSPSSGGNEQYF; CDR3nt: TGTGCCAGCTCACCATCCTCCGGGGGGAACGAGCAGTACTTC
j_gene: TRBJ1-5; d_gene: TRBD1; v_gene: TRBV7-2; abundance: .; CDR3aa: CASSLGTGDSNQPQHF; CDR3nt: TGTGCCAGCAGCTTAGGGACAGGGGATAGCAATCAGCCCCAGCATTTT
j_gene: TRBJ1-3; d_gene: .; v_gene: TRBV7-8; abundance: .; CDR3aa: CASSLGGLVNTIYF; CDR3nt: TGTGCCAGCAGTCTAGGGGGTTTGGTGAACACCATATATTTT
j_gene: TRBJ1-2; d_gene: TRBD1; v_gene: TRBV6-1; abundance: few; CDR3aa: CASSFRDRVSGYTF; CDR3nt: TGTGCCAGCAGTTTCCGGGACAGGGTCTCTGGCTACACCTTC
j_gene: TRBJ2-7; d_gene: TRBD2; v_gene: TRBV5-1; abundance: .; CDR3aa: CASSLLAGVTYEQYF; CDR3nt: TGCGCCAGCAGCTTGCTCGCGGGAGTGACCTACGAGCAGTACTTC
j_gene: TRBJ2-1; d_gene: .; v_gene: TRBV11-3; abundance: .; CDR3aa: CASSHSTGNEQFF; CDR3nt: TGTGCCAGCAGCCACAGCACTGGGAATGAGCAGTTCTTC
j_gene: TRBJ2-7; d_gene: .; v_gene: TRBV2; abundance: once; CDR3aa: CASVRGGPYEQYF; CDR3nt: TGTGCCAGTGTAAGGGGGGGCCCCTACGAGCAGTACTTC
j_gene: TRBJ1-1; d_gene: TRBD1; v_gene: TRBV5-6; abundance: .; CDR3aa: CASSSRQGARRTEAFF; CDR3nt: TGTGCCAGCAGCTCCCGACAGGGGGCGCGTCGAACTGAAGCTTTCTTT
j_gene: TRBJ2-7; d_gene: TRBD1; v_gene: TRBV2; abundance: .; CDR3aa: CASSELGTAYEQYF; CDR3nt: TGTGCCAGCAGTGAATTGGGGACAGCCTACGAGCAGTACTTC
j_gene: TRBJ2-7; d_gene: TRBD1; v_gene: TRBV6-1; abundance: .; CDR3aa: CASSEWGQGEMWTYEQYF; CDR3nt: TGTGCCAGCAGTGAATGGGGACAGGGCGAAATGTGGACCTACGAGCAGTACTTC
j_gene: TRBJ1-1; d_gene: TRBD1; v_gene: TRBV4-1; abundance: .; CDR3aa: CASSQVKQLGTARFSNTEAFF; CDR3nt: TGCGCCAGCAGCCAAGTCAAACAGCTAGGGACAGCTCGATTCTCTAACACTGAAGCTTTCTTT
j_gene: TRBJ2-7; d_gene: .; v_gene: TRBV5-6; abundance: few; CDR3aa: CASSFLSYEQYF; CDR3nt: TGTGCCAGCAGCTTTCTATCCTACGAGCAGTACTTC
j_gene: TRBJ1-2; d_gene: .; v_gene: TRBV4-1; abundance: .; CDR3aa: CASSQIGGNYGYTF; CDR3nt: TGCGCCAGCAGCCAAATCGGGGGGAACTATGGCTACACCTTC
j_gene: TRBJ2-7; d_gene: TRBD1; v_gene: TRBV5-5; abundance: .; CDR3aa: CASSRPGQGFYEQYF; CDR3nt: TGTGCCAGCAGCCGCCCGGGACAGGGCTTTTACGAGCAGTACTTC
j_gene: TRBJ2-7; d_gene: .; v_gene: TRBV7-2; abundance: .; CDR3aa: CASSSRGRNEQYF; CDR3nt: TGTGCCAGCAGCTCCCGCGGGCGCAACGAGCAGTACTTC
j_gene: TRBJ2-1; d_gene: TRBD2; v_gene: TRBV13; abundance: .; CDR3aa: CASSLVSGRRDEQFF; CDR3nt: TGTGCCAGCAGCTTAGTTAGCGGGAGGAGGGATGAGCAGTTCTTC
j_gene: TRBJ2-5; d_gene: .; v_gene: TRBV25-1; abundance: .; CDR3aa: CASSDSGGAWETQYF; CDR3nt: TGTGCCAGCAGTGATTCTGGGGGGGCTTGGGAGACCCAGTACTTC
j_gene: TRBJ2-7; d_gene: .; v_gene: TRBV6-5; abundance: few; CDR3aa: CASSDPGRDGYEQYF; CDR3nt: TGTGCCAGCAGCGACCCGGGACGAGATGGCTACGAGCAGTACTTC
j_gene: TRBJ1-5; d_gene: .; v_gene: TRBV2; abundance: .; CDR3aa: CASSEFRSERRRRPSNQPQHF; CDR3nt: TGTGCCAGCAGTGAATTTCGGTCTGAGAGGAGGAGGAGACCTAGCAATCAGCCCCAGCATTTT
j_gene: TRBJ2-1; d_gene: .; v_gene: TRBV7-9; abundance: .; CDR3aa: CASSSHLPKNYNEQFF; CDR3nt: TGTGCCAGCAGCTCCCACCTCCCCAAAAACTACAATGAGCAGTTCTTC
j_gene: TRBJ2-2; d_gene: .; v_gene: TRBV7-2; abundance: .; CDR3aa: CASSLDQAVGAMFF; CDR3nt: TGTGCCAGCAGCCTCGACCAGGCGGTGGGGGCAATGTTTTTT
j_gene: TRBJ2-2; d_gene: .; v_gene: TRBV2; abundance: .; CDR3aa: CATRGAGELFF; CDR3nt: TGTGCCACCAGGGGGGCCGGGGAGCTGTTTTTT
j_gene: TRBJ1-2; d_gene: .; v_gene: TRBV18; abundance: few; CDR3aa: CASSPLDYGYTF; CDR3nt: TGTGCCAGCTCACCCCTCGACTATGGCTACACCTTC
j_gene: TRBJ1-4; d_gene: .; v_gene: TRBV28; abundance: .; CDR3aa: CASSLYWQTANNEKLFF; CDR3nt: TGTGCCAGCAGTTTATATTGGCAGACCGCTAATAATGAAAAACTGTTTTTT